One sample yielded the 3 T cell receptor beta chains listed below, sequenced in a study of T cell responses to AZD1222 COVID-19 vaccine. Assay: immunoSEQ multiplex PCR; the TCRdb copy retains only in-frame clones and omits some. This repertoire shows fewer than 300,000 clones, more than 80% found once; its top ten account for 0.55%. The input for sequencing was peripheral blood, taken on day 0 of AZD1222 vaccination. Receptors originate from an adult in good health.

The gene calls are TRBV24-1 and TRBJ2-3, with 15 bases aligning to TRBD2. The CDR3 has 20 residues. Germline V gene sequence: CDR1 KGHDR, CDR2 SFDVKD. The ends lost 3 bases at V and 1 base at J; junction bases unmatched: 10. The CDR3 region has the DNA TGTGCCACCAGTGATCCGGGACTAGCGGGGGGCGGTCTCGGCACAGATACGCAGTATTTT. Its translation: CATSDPGLAGGGLGTDTQYF.

The gene calls are TRBV20-1 and TRBJ2-1; D remains unclear. The CDR3 totals 12 residues. Trimming shortened V by 3 bases and J by 8 bases, and 11 bases separated the two germline ends. Germline CDR1 reads DFQATT; CDR2 reads SNEGSKA (reference sequence). The CDR3 DNA is TGCAGTGCTAGTCCAAGTGCGGATGAGCAGTTCTTC. Its protein is CSASPSADEQFF.

About this clone itself: Different DNA sequences within this sample yield the same CDR3. The chain combines TRBV28 with TRBJ1-5, with D possibly TRBD1 on 5 matching bases. The germline V gene has CDR1 MDHEN and CDR2 SYDVKM. Trimming took off 3 bases at V and 6 bases at J, with 6 bases between the two ends. CDR3 size: 12 residues. The CDR3 spells CASSLRGQPQHF. The CDR3 bases are TGTGCCAGCAGTTTGAGGGGTCAGCCCCAGCATTTT. Drawing the rest from reference TRBV28 and TRBJ1-5, the complete variable domain is DVKVTQSSRYLVKRTGEKVFLECVQDMDHENMFWYRQDPGLGLRLIYFSYDVKMKEKGDIPEGYSVSREKKERFSLILESASTNQTSMYLCASSLRGQPQHFGDGTRLSIL.